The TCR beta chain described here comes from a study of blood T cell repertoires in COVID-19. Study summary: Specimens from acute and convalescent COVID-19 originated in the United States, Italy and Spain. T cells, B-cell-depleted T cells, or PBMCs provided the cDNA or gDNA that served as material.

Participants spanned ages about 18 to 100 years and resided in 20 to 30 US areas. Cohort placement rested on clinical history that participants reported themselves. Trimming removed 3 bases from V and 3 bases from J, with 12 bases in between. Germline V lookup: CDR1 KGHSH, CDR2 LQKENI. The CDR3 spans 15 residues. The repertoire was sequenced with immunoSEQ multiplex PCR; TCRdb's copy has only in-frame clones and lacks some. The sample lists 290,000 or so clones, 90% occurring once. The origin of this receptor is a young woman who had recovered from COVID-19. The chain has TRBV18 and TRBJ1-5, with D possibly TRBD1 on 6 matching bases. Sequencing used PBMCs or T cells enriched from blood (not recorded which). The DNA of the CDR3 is TGTGCCAGCTCACCTAATGAGGGGGACAATCAGCCCCAGCATTTT. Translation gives CASSPNEGDNQPQHF.